These 23 T cell receptor beta chains share one sample of origin, sequenced in a study of cytomegalovirus exposure and HLA in healthy donors. TCRdb's table, derived via immunoSEQ multiplex PCR, lists solely in-frame clones and lacks some. This table has 100,000 to 150,000 clones, roughly 90% appearing once. The sequenced material came from PBMCs. The origin of the receptors is a woman aged 18-35 years in good health and CMV-seronegative.

The rearrangement joins TRBV6-5 to TRBJ2-7; 9 bases align to TRBD1. Germline CDR1 is MNHEY and CDR2 is SVGAGI. The CDR3 runs to 14 residues. After removal of 6 bases from V and 3 bases from J, the junction contained 6 bases not matched to a gene. The CDR3 loop is CASRTGGLNYEQYF. The CDR3 DNA reads TGTGCCAGCAGAACAGGGGGCCTCAACTACGAGCAGTACTTC.

The J gene is TRBJ2-7, the V gene TRBV10-3; D remains unclear. Germline loops: CDR1 ENHRY, CDR2 SYGVKD. V was clipped by 7 bases and J by 0 bases, with 28 bases between them. CDR3 length equals 19 residues. The CDR3 DNA sequence: TGTGCCATCAAAAAAGGTGAGCTATTTCTGACTTATCGCTCCTACGAGCAGTACTTC. This translates into CAIKKGELFLTYRSYEQYF.

The rearrangement uses TRBV27 and TRBJ1-6, with D possibly TRBD1 on 6 matching bases. V lost 5 bases and J lost 0, with 11 bases in between. The germline V gene encodes CDR1 MNHEY and CDR2 SMNVEV (reference sequence). The CDR3 has 16 amino acids. CDR3 sequence (DNA): TGTGCCAGCAGTCCCCGAGGGGGCTCCTATAATTCACCCCTCCACTTT. Translation gives CASSPRGGSYNSPLHF.

This chain joins TRBV28 and TRBJ2-7; 9 bases match TRBD1. V gave up 7 bases and J gave up 3 bases; unmatched junction bases: 10. Per the germline V gene, CDR1 is MDHEN and CDR2 is SYDVKM. This CDR3 has 15 amino acids. The CDR3 loop is CASMGRGTGNYEQYF. CDR3 DNA sequence: TGTGCCAGCATGGGCCGAGGGACAGGGAACTACGAGCAGTACTTC.

The rearrangement uses TRBV18 and TRBJ1-1, with a weak D call TRBD1 (5 bases). V was cut by 2 bases and J by 1 base, with 14 bases left in between. This CDR3 is built from 16 residues. Germline CDR1 and CDR2: KGHSH and LQKENI. The chain's CDR3 is CASSPAQGIRNTEAFF. The CDR3 DNA sequence: TGTGCCAGCTCACCAGCCCAGGGTATACGGAACACTGAAGCTTTCTTT.

This CDR3 reads CASSDVDIPYGYTF. The CDR3 region has the DNA TGTGCCAGCAGTGATGTGGACATCCCATATGGCTACACCTTC. The chain links TRBV6-1 to TRBJ1-2, with a possible D match to TRBD1 (5 bases). Germline CDR1 is MNHNS and CDR2 is SASEGT. Trimming cost V 3 bases and J 5 bases, with 13 bases left between them. The CDR3 runs to 14 residues.

The CDR3 DNA reads TGTGCCAGCAGCTTAAGCGGGGTCCGAACGACCGGGGAGCTGTTTTTT. Protein product: CASSLSGVRTTGELFF. The chain has TRBV11-2 and TRBJ2-2; 7 bases match TRBD2. The CDR3 extends over 16 amino acids. Germline V lookup: CDR1 SGHAT, CDR2 FQNNGV. Trimming removed 2 bases from V and 5 bases from J; junction bases left unmatched: 8.

The chain carries TRBV7-3 and TRBJ2-1, with D possibly being TRBD2 (6 bases). The CDR3 totals 14 residues. The V end lost 0 bases, the J end lost 8 bases, and 11 bases lay between the germline ends. Germline CDR1 is SGHTA and CDR2 is FQGTGA. DNA of the CDR3: TGTGCCAGCAGCTTAACACTAGCTAGCTATGAGCAGTTCTTC. Encoded protein: CASSLTLASYEQFF.

The chain employs TRBV6-1 and TRBJ1-5; perhaps TRBD1 as D (5 bases). Trimming shortened V by 2 bases and J by 0 bases, and 8 bases separated the two germline ends. The germline gives CDR1 MNHNS, CDR2 SASEGT. This CDR3 has 15 residues. As DNA, the CDR3 is TGTGCCAGCAGTGAAACAGGTCTTAGCAATCAGCCCCAGCATTTT. Protein sequence: CASSETGLSNQPQHF.

The table lists this clone with a few counts. The rearrangement links TRBV6-1 to TRBJ2-1; 8 nucleotides agree with TRBD1. Looked up from germline, CDR1 is MNHNS and CDR2 is SASEGT. The V gene end was trimmed by 7 bases and the J gene end by 4 bases; junction bases not matched to a gene: 6. This CDR3 is built from 14 residues. Here the CDR3 reads CASIPGQEYNEQFF. In DNA, the CDR3 is TGTGCCAGCATCCCGGGACAGGAGTACAATGAGCAGTTCTTC.

The chain combines TRBV27 with TRBJ2-1; D perhaps matches TRBD2 (6 bases). Germline assignment: CDR1 MNHEY and CDR2 SMNVEV (reference sequence). V lost 2 bases and J lost 5, with 10 bases in between. This CDR3 contains 14 residues. The CDR3 loop reads CASSLGGLNNEQFF. The CDR3 coding sequence is TGTGCCAGCAGTTTAGGGGGACTTAACAATGAGCAGTTCTTC.

This clone was observed a handful of times. The chain links TRBV2 to TRBJ1-5, with 12 positions matching TRBD1. The CDR3 has 15 residues. V was clipped by 5 bases and J by 6 bases; unmatched bases: 5. Germline V gene data show CDR1 as SNHLY and CDR2 as FYNNEI. The CDR3, as DNA: TGTGCCAGCAGTCGGGACAGGGGGCATTTTCAGCCCCAGCATTTT. Translated: CASSRDRGHFQPQHF.

The rearrangement uses TRBV6-1 and TRBJ2-3; 7 bases line up with TRBD2. J lost 6 bases, V lost 7 bases, and 7 bases had no gene match. Germline assignment: CDR1 MNHNS and CDR2 SASEGT. The CDR3 spans 13 residues. The CDR3 region has the DNA TGTGCCAGCACCAGGCTAGCGGTGGATACGCAGTATTTT. As protein: CASTRLAVDTQYF.

The chain has TRBV28 and TRBJ2-1; a weak D match, TRBD1 (6 bases). This CDR3 has 17 residues. Germline V gives CDR1 MDHEN, CDR2 SYDVKM. Deletions cut 2 bases from V and 4 bases from J, with 18 bases between. In nucleotides, the CDR3 is TGTGCCAGCAGTTTAGTTTCTCTGGACAGAGGTTACAATGAGCAGTTCTTC. It encodes CASSLVSLDRGYNEQFF.

This clone showed up just a few times. This chain uses TRBV30 with TRBJ1-6, with no clear D. This CDR3 is 15 amino acids long. Looked up from germline, CDR1 is GTSNPN and CDR2 is SVGIG (reference sequence). V lost 0 bases and J 6 bases, leaving 12 bases between the germline ends. CDR3 in DNA: TGTGCCTGGAGTGTTACCAGCGAAGTTAATTCACCCCTCCACTTT. Translated: CAWSVTSEVNSPLHF. The full variable domain, its missing parts supplied by reference TRBV30 and TRBJ1-6, is SQTIHQWPATLVQPVGSPLSLECTVEGTSNPNLYWYRQAAGRGLQLLFYSVGIGQISSEVPQNLSASRPQDRQFILSSKKLLLSDSGFYLCAWSVTSEVNSPLHFGNGTRLTVT.

The rearrangement uses TRBV28 and TRBJ2-1; 9 nucleotides match TRBD2. Trimming at V came to 6 bases and at J to 8 bases, leaving 8 bases not matched to a gene. CDR1 and CDR2 from the germline V gene are MDHEN and SYDVKM. This CDR3 is built from 14 residues. This chain's CDR3 is CASRGSGRKHEQFF. CDR3 DNA: TGTGCCAGCAGGGGTAGCGGGAGAAAGCATGAGCAGTTCTTC.

The V call is TRBV12-5, the J call TRBJ2-1; D is unclear. V was shortened by 5 bases and J by 0 bases, with 5 bases between the two germline ends. The germline CDR1 and CDR2 sequences are LGHNT and FRNRAP. This CDR3 is built from 13 residues. CDR3: CASGVSSYNEQFF. DNA for the CDR3: TGTGCTAGTGGTGTCAGCTCCTACAATGAGCAGTTCTTC.

The rearrangement joins TRBV11-2 to TRBJ2-1; weak D call: TRBD2 (7 bases). This CDR3 region has 15 residues. Germline CDR1 reads SGHAT; CDR2 reads FQNNGV. V lost 5 bases to trimming and J lost 8 bases, with 19 bases between them. The CDR3 sequence: CASSLGGRVQDEQFF. In DNA form, the CDR3 reads TGTGCCAGCAGCCTAGGGGGGAGGGTACAGGATGAGCAGTTCTTC.

The chain has TRBV28 and TRBJ2-7; TRBD1 matches 11 bases. Germline V lookup: CDR1 MDHEN, CDR2 SYDVKM. CDR3 length: 19 residues. Trimming at V came to 4 bases and at J to 3 bases, leaving 17 bases not matched to a gene. The CDR3 DNA sequence: TGTGCCAGCAGTTCCCGAACTATCCGAGGGACAGGGGGAAACTACGAGCAGTACTTC. This gives the protein CASSSRTIRGTGGNYEQYF.

The chain joins TRBV19 to TRBJ1-1; D perhaps matches TRBD1 (5 bases). CDR3 size: 15 residues. V shed 3 bases and J shed 4 bases, with 15 bases lying between them. Germline CDR1 is LNHDA and CDR2 is SQIVND (reference sequence). CDR3 amino acids: CASSITHGGGTEAFF. The DNA for the CDR3 is TGTGCCAGTAGTATCACCCACGGGGGGGGCACTGAAGCTTTCTTT.

The chain recombines TRBV11-2 with TRBJ1-3, with D maybe TRBD1 (6 bases). V dropped 5 bases and J dropped 0 bases, with 17 bases sitting between them. Germline loops: CDR1 SGHAT, CDR2 FQNNGV. The CDR3 consists of 17 residues. CDR3 bases: TGTGCCAGCAGCCCGACCGGGACACCGAGCTCTGGAAACACCATATATTTT. It is translated as CASSPTGTPSSGNTIYF.

The CDR3 protein is CASSNRGNNSPLHF. The CDR3 DNA is TGTGCCAGTAGTAACCGGGGGAATAATTCACCCCTCCACTTT. The gene calls are TRBV19 and TRBJ1-6; D possibly corresponds to TRBD1 (5 bases). Germline CDR1 reads LNHDA; CDR2 reads SQIVND (reference sequence). V shed 4 bases and J shed 5 bases, with 9 bases lying between them. The CDR3 loop spans 14 amino acids.

This clone has just a few counts. The chain is built from TRBV6-4 and TRBJ2-1; D ambiguous. The CDR3 is made up of 13 amino acids. Germline-derived CDR1 and CDR2 are MRHNA and SNTAGT. The V gene lost 0 bases and the J gene lost 10 bases, with 10 bases spanning the gap. In nucleotides, the CDR3 is TGTGCCAGCAGTGACTCGGCGTCCGGGGAGCAGTTCTTC. Protein product: CASSDSASGEQFF.